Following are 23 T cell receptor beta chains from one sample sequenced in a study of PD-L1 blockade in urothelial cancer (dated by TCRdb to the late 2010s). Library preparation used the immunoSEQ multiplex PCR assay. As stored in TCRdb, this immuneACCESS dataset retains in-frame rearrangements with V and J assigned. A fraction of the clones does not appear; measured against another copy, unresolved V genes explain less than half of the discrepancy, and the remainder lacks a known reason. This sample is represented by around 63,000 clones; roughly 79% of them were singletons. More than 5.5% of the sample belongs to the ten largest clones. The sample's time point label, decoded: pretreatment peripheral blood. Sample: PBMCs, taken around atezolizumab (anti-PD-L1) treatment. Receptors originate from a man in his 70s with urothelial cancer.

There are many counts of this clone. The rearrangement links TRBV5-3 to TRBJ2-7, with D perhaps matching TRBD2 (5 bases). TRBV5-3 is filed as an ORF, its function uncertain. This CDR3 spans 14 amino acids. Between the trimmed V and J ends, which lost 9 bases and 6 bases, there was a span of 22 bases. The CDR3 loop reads CATIPGIKRCEQYF. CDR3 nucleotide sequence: TGTGCCACAATACCCGGGATCAAGAGGTGCGAGCAGTACTTC.

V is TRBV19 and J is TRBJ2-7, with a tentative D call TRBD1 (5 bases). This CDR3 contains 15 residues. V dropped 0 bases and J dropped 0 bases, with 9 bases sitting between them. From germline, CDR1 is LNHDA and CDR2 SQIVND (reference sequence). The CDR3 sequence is CASSIDVGPSYEQYF. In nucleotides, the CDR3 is TGTGCCAGTAGTATAGATGTGGGGCCCTCCTACGAGCAGTACTTC.

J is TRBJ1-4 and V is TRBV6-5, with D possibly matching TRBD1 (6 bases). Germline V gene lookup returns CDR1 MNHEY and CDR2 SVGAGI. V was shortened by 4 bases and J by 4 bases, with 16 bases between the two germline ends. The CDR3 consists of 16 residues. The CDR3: CASSLVVGGINEKLFF. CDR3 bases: TGTGCCAGCAGTTTGGTGGTTGGGGGCATTAATGAAAAACTGTTTTTT.

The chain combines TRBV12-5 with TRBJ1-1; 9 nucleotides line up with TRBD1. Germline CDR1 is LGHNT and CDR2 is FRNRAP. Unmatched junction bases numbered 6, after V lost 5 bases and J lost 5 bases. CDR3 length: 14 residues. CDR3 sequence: CASGRTGVGTEAFF. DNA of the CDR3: TGTGCTAGTGGTCGGACAGGGGTGGGAACTGAAGCTTTCTTT. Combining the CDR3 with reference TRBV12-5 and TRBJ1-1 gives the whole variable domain DARVTQTPRHKVTEMGQEVTMRCQPILGHNTVFWYRQTMMQGLELLAYFRNRAPLDDSGMPKDRFSAEMPDATLATLKIQPSEPRDSAVYFCASGRTGVGTEAFFGQGTRLTVV.

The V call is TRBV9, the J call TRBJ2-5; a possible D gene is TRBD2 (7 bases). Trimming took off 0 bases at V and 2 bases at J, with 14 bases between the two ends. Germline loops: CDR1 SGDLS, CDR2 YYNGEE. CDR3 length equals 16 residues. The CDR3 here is CASSVGGGGGQETQYF. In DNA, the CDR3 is TGTGCCAGCAGCGTAGGGGGGGGAGGGGGTCAAGAGACCCAGTACTTC.

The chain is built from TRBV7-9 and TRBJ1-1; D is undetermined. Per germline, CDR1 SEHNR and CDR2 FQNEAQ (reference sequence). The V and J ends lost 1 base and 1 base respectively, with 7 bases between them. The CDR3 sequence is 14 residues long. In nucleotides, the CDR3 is TGTGCCAGCAGCTTAGGGGAGGGGAACACTGAAGCTTTCTTT. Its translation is CASSLGEGNTEAFF.

CDR3 sequence reads: CASRGQTGGFTEAFF. The DNA for the CDR3 is TGTGCCAGCAGGGGGCAGACAGGGGGCTTCACTGAAGCTTTCTTT. The chain carries TRBV6-1 and TRBJ1-1, with 10 bases aligning to TRBD1. After removal of 6 bases from V and 4 bases from J, the junction contained 8 bases not matched to a gene. Germline-derived CDR1 and CDR2 are MNHNS and SASEGT. CDR3 length: 15 residues.

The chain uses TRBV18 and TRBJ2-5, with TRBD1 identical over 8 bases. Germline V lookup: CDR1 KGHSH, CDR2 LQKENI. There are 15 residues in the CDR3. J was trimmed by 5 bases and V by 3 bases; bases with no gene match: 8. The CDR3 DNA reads TGTGCCAGCTCACCGGACAGGGCCAAGGGGGAGACCCAGTACTTC. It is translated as CASSPDRAKGETQYF.

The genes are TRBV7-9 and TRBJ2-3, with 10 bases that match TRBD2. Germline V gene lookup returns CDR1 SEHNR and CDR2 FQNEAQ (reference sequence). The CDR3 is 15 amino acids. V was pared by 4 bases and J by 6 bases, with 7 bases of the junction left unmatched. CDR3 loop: CASSSPSGRRDTQYF. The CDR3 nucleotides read TGTGCCAGCAGCTCCCCTAGCGGGAGAAGGGATACGCAGTATTTT.

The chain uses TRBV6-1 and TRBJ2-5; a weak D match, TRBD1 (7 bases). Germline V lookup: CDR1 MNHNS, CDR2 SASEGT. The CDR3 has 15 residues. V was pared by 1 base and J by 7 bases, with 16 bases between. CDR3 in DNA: TGTGCCAGCAGTGAAGGGGCGGAGGGGGCAGCGACCCAGTACTTC. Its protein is CASSEGAEGAATQYF.

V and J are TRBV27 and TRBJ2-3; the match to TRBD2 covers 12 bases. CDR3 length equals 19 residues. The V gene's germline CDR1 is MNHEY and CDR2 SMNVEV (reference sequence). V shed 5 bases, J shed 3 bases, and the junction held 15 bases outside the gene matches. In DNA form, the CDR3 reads TGTGCCAGCAGTCCCCTGACTAGCGGGGGTGACCCAGCAACAGATACGCAGTATTTT. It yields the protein CASSPLTSGGDPATDTQYF.

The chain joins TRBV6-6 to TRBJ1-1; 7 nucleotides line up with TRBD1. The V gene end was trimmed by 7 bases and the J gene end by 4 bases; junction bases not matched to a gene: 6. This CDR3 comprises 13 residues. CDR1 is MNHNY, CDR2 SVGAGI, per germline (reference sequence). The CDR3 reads CASTPPGGTEAFF. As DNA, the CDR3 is TGTGCCAGCACCCCCCCAGGGGGCACTGAAGCTTTCTTT.

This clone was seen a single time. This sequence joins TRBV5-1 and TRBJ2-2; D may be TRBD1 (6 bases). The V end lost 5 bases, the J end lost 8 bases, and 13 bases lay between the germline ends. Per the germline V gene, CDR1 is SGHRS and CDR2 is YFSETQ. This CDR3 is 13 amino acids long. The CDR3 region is CASRSGDEGELFF. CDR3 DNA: TGCGCCAGCAGGTCAGGGGATGAAGGGGAGCTGTTTTTT.

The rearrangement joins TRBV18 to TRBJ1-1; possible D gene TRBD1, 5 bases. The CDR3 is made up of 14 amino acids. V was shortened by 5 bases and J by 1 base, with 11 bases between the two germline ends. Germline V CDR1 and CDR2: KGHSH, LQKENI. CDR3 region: CASSTAQGNTEAFF. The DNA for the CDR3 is TGTGCCAGCTCAACCGCTCAGGGGAACACTGAAGCTTTCTTT.

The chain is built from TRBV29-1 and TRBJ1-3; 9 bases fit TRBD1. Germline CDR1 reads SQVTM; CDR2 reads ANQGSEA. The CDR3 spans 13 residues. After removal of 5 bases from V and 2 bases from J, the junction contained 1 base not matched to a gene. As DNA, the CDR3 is TGCAGCGTTTGGACAGGGGCTGGAAACACCATATATTTT. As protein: CSVWTGAGNTIYF.

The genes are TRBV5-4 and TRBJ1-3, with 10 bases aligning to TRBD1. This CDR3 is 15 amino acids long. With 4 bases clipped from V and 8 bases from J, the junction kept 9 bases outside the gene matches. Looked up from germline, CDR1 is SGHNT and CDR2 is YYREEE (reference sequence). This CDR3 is CASSPGTGDGDTIYF. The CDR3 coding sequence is TGTGCCAGCAGCCCTGGGACAGGGGATGGGGACACCATATATTTT.

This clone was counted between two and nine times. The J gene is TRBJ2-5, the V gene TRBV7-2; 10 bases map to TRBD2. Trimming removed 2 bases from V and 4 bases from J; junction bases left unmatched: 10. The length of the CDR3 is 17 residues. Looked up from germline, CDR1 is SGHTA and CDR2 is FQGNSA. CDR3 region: CASSLFSSGSGLETQYF. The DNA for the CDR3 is TGTGCCAGCAGCTTATTTTCTAGCGGGAGTGGTTTAGAGACCCAGTACTTC.

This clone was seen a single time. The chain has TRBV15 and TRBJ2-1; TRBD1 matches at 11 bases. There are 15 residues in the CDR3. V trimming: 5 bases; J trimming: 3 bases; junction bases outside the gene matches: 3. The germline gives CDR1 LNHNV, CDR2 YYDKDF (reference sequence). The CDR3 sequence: CATSFGTGGYNEQFF. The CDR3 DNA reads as TGTGCCACCAGCTTCGGGACAGGGGGCTACAATGAGCAGTTCTTC.

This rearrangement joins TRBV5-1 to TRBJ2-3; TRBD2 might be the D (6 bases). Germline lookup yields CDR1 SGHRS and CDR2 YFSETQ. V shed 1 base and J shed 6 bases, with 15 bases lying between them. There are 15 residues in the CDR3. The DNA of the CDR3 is TGCGCCAGCAGCTTGCCGGGGGTGTCCCAGGATACGCAGTATTTT. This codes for CASSLPGVSQDTQYF.

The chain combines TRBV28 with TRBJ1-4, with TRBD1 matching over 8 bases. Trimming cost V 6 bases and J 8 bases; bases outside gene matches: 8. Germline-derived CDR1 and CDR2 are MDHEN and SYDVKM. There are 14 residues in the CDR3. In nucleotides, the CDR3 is TGTGCCAGCAGCCAGCGGACAGGGAGGGAAAAACTGTTTTTT. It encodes CASSQRTGREKLFF.

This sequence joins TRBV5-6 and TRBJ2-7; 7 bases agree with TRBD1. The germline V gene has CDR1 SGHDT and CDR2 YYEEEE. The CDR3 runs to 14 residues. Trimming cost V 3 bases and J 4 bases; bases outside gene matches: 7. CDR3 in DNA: TGTGCCAGCAGCTCCGGGACAGTTAATTACGAGCAGTACTTC. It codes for CASSSGTVNYEQYF.

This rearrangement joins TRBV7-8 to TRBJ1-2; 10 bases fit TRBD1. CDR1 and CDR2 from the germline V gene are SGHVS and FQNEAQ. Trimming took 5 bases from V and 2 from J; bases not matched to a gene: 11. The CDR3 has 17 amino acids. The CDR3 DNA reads TGTGCCAGCAGCGGTGACCGGGACAGGGGAAAAAACTATGGCTACACCTTC. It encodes CASSGDRDRGKNYGYTF.

This CDR3 is CASSFPLGIQYF. In nucleotides, the CDR3 is TGTGCCAGCAGCTTCCCCCTCGGCATTCAGTACTTC. V usage is TRBV11-2 and J usage is TRBJ2-4; D call uncertain. The CDR3 extends over 12 amino acids. V lost 3 bases to trimming and J lost 9 bases, with 9 bases between them. The V gene's germline CDR1 is SGHAT and CDR2 FQNNGV.